What follows are 31 T cell receptor beta chains derived from one specimen sequenced in a study of a mutant IDH1 vaccine in newly diagnosed glioma. Noted time point: week 47, end of study. The study gave 300 ug of mutant IDH1 20-mer peptide per vaccine dose, with topical imiquimod. What these receptors recognize is not known. TCRdb's copy holds only in-frame clones and misses some; the assay was immunoSEQ multiplex PCR. The table lists about 84,000 clones, roughly 77% of them singletons. This specimen was PBMCs, taken from a glioma patient whose treatment included an IDH1 peptide vaccine. These receptor sequences come from a man in his forties with glioma.

The rearrangement joins TRBV7-3 to TRBJ2-1; maybe TRBD2 (5 bases). Germline-derived CDR1 and CDR2 are SGHTA and FQGTGA. This CDR3 has 16 residues. V shed 5 bases and J shed 9 bases, with 23 bases lying between them. The CDR3 sequence: CASSPGSGVSSGEQFF. The CDR3 region has the DNA TGTGCCAGCAGCCCTGGAAGCGGCGTGTCGTCGGGTGAGCAGTTCTTC. The full variable domain, in which reference TRBV7-3 and TRBJ2-1 provide the parts outside the CDR3, is GAGVSQTPSNKVTEKGKYVELRCDPISGHTALYWYRQSLGQGPEFLIYFQGTGAADDSGLPNDRFFAVRPEGSVSTLKIQRTERGDSAVYLCASSPGSGVSSGEQFFGPGTRLTVL.

The chain carries TRBV6-1 and TRBJ2-7; unclear D gene. The CDR3 contains 13 residues. Germline CDR1 MNHNS, CDR2 SASEGT. V lost 0 bases and J lost 4, with 7 bases in between. The CDR3 DNA reads TGTGCCAGCAGTGAAGCCATAAGGTACGAGCAGTACTTC. Protein: CASSEAIRYEQYF.

V usage is TRBV5-6 and J usage is TRBJ1-1, with D unclear. The CDR3 has 14 residues. From germline, CDR1 is SGHDT and CDR2 YYEEEE. The V and J ends lost 1 base and 1 base respectively, with 8 bases between them. CDR3 coding DNA: TGTGCCAGCAGCTTGTTTCTTCAGAACACTGAAGCTTTCTTT. Translating it yields CASSLFLQNTEAFF.

The chain recombines TRBV5-4 with TRBJ2-3; D might be TRBD1 (5 bases). V lost 4 bases and J 4 bases, leaving 10 bases between the germline ends. Looked up from germline, CDR1 is SGHNT and CDR2 is YYREEE (reference sequence). The CDR3 sequence is 13 residues long. The CDR3 loop reads CASSGQGADTQYF. The CDR3 DNA reads as TGTGCCAGCAGCGGTCAGGGCGCAGATACGCAGTATTTT.

V and J are TRBV7-8 and TRBJ1-1, with TRBD1 matching 9 bases. CDR1 and CDR2 (germline): SGHVS, FQNEAQ. The V gene end was trimmed by 3 bases and the J gene end by 5 bases; junction bases not matched to a gene: 1. This CDR3 contains 13 residues. For the CDR3, the DNA is TGTGCCAGCAGCTTGGGACAGGGAACTGAAGCTTTCTTT. Protein sequence: CASSLGQGTEAFF.

The chain links TRBV11-1 to TRBJ2-3; D not certain. Germline CDR1 SGHAT, CDR2 FQDESV (reference sequence). Trimming left V 5 bases short and J 2 bases short, with 17 bases between. The CDR3 loop spans 16 amino acids. This chain's CDR3 is CASSPSRSGYTDTQYF. The CDR3, as DNA: TGTGCCAGCAGCCCAAGCCGCAGTGGCTACACAGATACGCAGTATTTT.

The chain recombines TRBV19 with TRBJ2-1; D is unclear. Germline loops: CDR1 LNHDA, CDR2 SQIVND (reference sequence). V was shortened by 3 bases and J by 8 bases, with 11 bases between the two germline ends. The CDR3 is 13 amino acids. The CDR3 region has the DNA TGTGCCAGTAGTATTAGGCATTGGGATGAGCAGTTCTTC. Protein product: CASSIRHWDEQFF.

This clone was detected only a few times. The chain combines TRBV4-2 with TRBJ1-2; no firm D call. Germline V gene data show CDR1 as LGHNA and CDR2 as YNFKEQ. The V and J ends lost 0 bases and 8 bases respectively, with 16 bases between them. This CDR3 comprises 15 residues. CDR3 amino acids: CASSQDTSVGRGYTF. The CDR3, as DNA: TGTGCCAGCAGCCAAGACACTTCGGTAGGGCGAGGCTACACCTTC.

CDR3 nucleotide sequence: TGTGCCAGCAGTCACGGGACTAGCGGGAAGACCCAGTACTTC. Protein: CASSHGTSGKTQYF. This sequence joins TRBV27 and TRBJ2-5; TRBD2 matches at 13 bases. In germline, CDR1 is MNHEY, CDR2 SMNVEV (reference sequence). J was trimmed by 6 bases and V by 5 bases; bases with no gene match: 3. The CDR3 covers 14 residues.

This clone was found once. The chain employs TRBV9 and TRBJ2-5; TRBD2 is a possible D gene (5 bases). There are 13 residues in the CDR3. V lost 0 bases to trimming and J lost 9 bases, with 12 bases between them. The germline V gene has CDR1 SGDLS and CDR2 YYNGEE. The CDR3 here is CASSVGVSGAQYF. CDR3 DNA: TGTGCCAGCAGCGTAGGAGTGTCCGGGGCCCAGTACTTC.

The rearrangement links TRBV6-6 to TRBJ1-4; no definite D call. Trimming removed 0 bases from V and 0 bases from J, with 8 bases in between. The CDR3 is 16 residues long. Looked up from germline, CDR1 is MNHNY and CDR2 is SVGAGI (reference sequence). The CDR3 spells CASSYSREATNEKLFF. In nucleotides, the CDR3 is TGTGCCAGCAGTTACTCGAGGGAAGCAACTAATGAAAAACTGTTTTTT.

The rearrangement joins TRBV10-3 to TRBJ1-3; D is undetermined. V lost 6 bases and J lost 4, with 16 bases in between. The CDR3 covers 15 residues. Germline CDR1 is ENHRY and CDR2 is SYGVKD. Written as DNA, the CDR3 is TGTGCCATCAGGGAACCCTCCGGTTGGGGAAACACCATATATTTT. It codes for CAIREPSGWGNTIYF.

CDR3 amino acids: CASSRTRTFDEQYF. The CDR3 DNA follows: TGTGCCAGCAGCAGGACTAGAACTTTTGACGAGCAGTACTTC. The V and J genes are TRBV13 and TRBJ2-7, with 7 bases lining up with TRBD2. Germline loops: CDR1 PRHDT, CDR2 FYEKMQ (reference sequence). This CDR3 is 14 amino acids long. V trimming: 5 bases; J trimming: 5 bases; junction bases outside the gene matches: 9.

This sequence joins TRBV7-9 and TRBJ1-1; D is undetermined. The CDR3 contains 14 residues. The V end lost 6 bases, the J end lost 1 base, and 12 bases lay between the germline ends. CDR1 is SEHNR and CDR2 is FQNEAQ in the germline V gene (reference sequence). In nucleotides, the CDR3 is TGTGCCAGCAGGAGTGGACGGGGGAACACTGAAGCTTTCTTT. This translates into CASRSGRGNTEAFF.

CDR3 in DNA: TGCAGCGTTCACTCTGGAAACACCATATATTTT. This translates into CSVHSGNTIYF. The chain combines TRBV29-1 with TRBJ1-3; D unclear. Trimming removed 5 bases at V and 0 bases at J, with 2 bases between. The germline V gene encodes CDR1 SQVTM and CDR2 ANQGSEA. The CDR3 runs to 11 residues.

The rearrangement uses TRBV28 and TRBJ1-1; 7 bases line up with TRBD1. This CDR3 region has 15 residues. V shed 5 bases, J shed 5 bases, and the junction held 11 bases outside the gene matches. Germline CDR1 is MDHEN and CDR2 is SYDVKM. The CDR3: CASSLRGGWDTEAFF. The CDR3 nucleotides read TGTGCCAGCAGTCTACGAGGGGGCTGGGATACTGAAGCTTTCTTT. Full variable domain (rest looked up from reference TRBV28 and TRBJ1-1): DVKVTQSSRYLVKRTGEKVFLECVQDMDHENMFWYRQDPGLGLRLIYFSYDVKMKEKGDIPEGYSVSREKKERFSLILESASTNQTSMYLCASSLRGGWDTEAFFGQGTRLTVV.

This clone appeared a single time. The chain employs TRBV18 and TRBJ2-2; 11 nucleotides agree with TRBD1. The ends lost 4 bases at V and 6 bases at J; junction bases unmatched: 7. Germline V gene lookup returns CDR1 KGHSH and CDR2 LQKENI. The CDR3 runs to 16 residues. CDR3 DNA sequence: TGTGCCAGCTCACTGCTTGGACAGGGGGCGTCCGGGGAGCTGTTTTTT. It yields the protein CASSLLGQGASGELFF.

The chain recombines TRBV19 with TRBJ1-6; D is unresolved. The CDR3 sequence is 14 residues long. The germline V gene encodes CDR1 LNHDA and CDR2 SQIVND (reference sequence). V was clipped by 5 bases and J by 8 bases, with 13 bases between them. The CDR3 region has the DNA TGTGCCAGTAGTCCCCGCCCCGGGGATTCACCCCTCCACTTT. This codes for CASSPRPGDSPLHF.

This chain connects TRBV30 to TRBJ1-5; D possibly corresponds to TRBD1 (6 bases). The CDR3 is 13 residues long. Deletions cut 2 bases from V and 2 bases from J, with 7 bases between. Germline lookup yields CDR1 GTSNPN and CDR2 SVGIG (reference sequence). CDR3 nucleotides: TGTGCCTGGAGTTCAGGGGGCAATCAGCCCCAGCATTTT. It translates to CAWSSGGNQPQHF.

The V gene is TRBV27, the J gene TRBJ2-7; 8 nucleotides align to TRBD2. Germline CDR1 and CDR2: MNHEY and SMNVEV (reference sequence). The CDR3 contains 14 residues. With V trimmed by 5 bases and J by 3 bases, 6 bases remained unmatched. The CDR3 region is CASSPSGGVYEQYF. The CDR3 DNA is TGTGCCAGCAGTCCAAGCGGGGGCGTCTACGAGCAGTACTTC.

This clone has only one observation. The chain has TRBV6-5 and TRBJ2-7; D unclear. V lost 0 bases and J 3 bases, leaving 9 bases between the germline ends. Germline CDR1 MNHEY, CDR2 SVGAGI. CDR3 length equals 14 residues. For the CDR3, the DNA is TGTGCCAGCAGTTACTCCCCCGCCGACTACGAGCAGTACTTC. Translation gives CASSYSPADYEQYF.

The chain recombines TRBV7-2 with TRBJ2-2; D ambiguous. Germline V gene lookup returns CDR1 SGHTA and CDR2 FQGNSA. V was pared by 1 base and J by 4 bases, with 10 bases between. The CDR3 runs 15 residues. CDR3 residues: CASSLVDPATGELFF. The DNA for the CDR3 is TGTGCCAGCAGCTTAGTCGACCCAGCCACCGGGGAGCTGTTTTTT.

The V call is TRBV29-1, the J call TRBJ2-7; the D gene is possibly TRBD1 (6 bases). The ends were cut back, 1 base at V and 5 bases at J, with 15 bases in the middle. Germline V lookup: CDR1 SQVTM, CDR2 ANQGSEA. The CDR3 loop spans 14 amino acids. In DNA form, the CDR3 reads TGCAGCGTTGAAGGAGGCAGGGGCGTACACGAGCAGTACTTC. It specifies CSVEGGRGVHEQYF.

This chain joins TRBV7-6 and TRBJ2-7, with TRBD1 as a possible D gene (5 bases). The CDR3 extends over 14 amino acids. Germline loops: CDR1 SGHVS, CDR2 FNYEAQ. Trimming left V 5 bases short and J 4 bases short, with 15 bases between. The DNA of the CDR3 is TGTGCCAGCAGCCCTAAGACAGATTTATACGAGCAGTACTTC. Protein: CASSPKTDLYEQYF.

The chain uses TRBV18 and TRBJ2-2, with TRBD2 identical over 9 bases. Germline V lookup: CDR1 KGHSH, CDR2 LQKENI. V shed 2 bases and J 7 bases; nucleotides not matched to a gene: 5. CDR3 length: 15 amino acids. The CDR3 DNA reads TGTGCCAGCTCACCAACTAGCGGGTCCGGCGGGGAGCTGTTTTTT. It translates to CASSPTSGSGGELFF.

The chain employs TRBV10-1 and TRBJ2-7; D is ambiguous. The CDR3 runs to 13 residues. The ends were cut back, 4 bases at V and 6 bases at J, with 13 bases in the middle. Germline assignment: CDR1 WNHNN and CDR2 SYGVQD (reference sequence). The CDR3 protein is CASSAIDPGEQYF. The CDR3 DNA reads as TGCGCCAGCAGTGCCATAGACCCCGGCGAGCAGTACTTC.

The gene calls are TRBV25-1 and TRBJ2-7; D remains unclear. Per the germline V gene, CDR1 is MGHDK and CDR2 is SYGVNS. This CDR3 has 15 residues. Trimming stripped 6 bases from V and 0 bases from J, with 15 bases between. The CDR3 loop reads CASSQDGGPSYEQYF. CDR3 DNA: TGTGCCAGCAGCCAAGACGGCGGACCCTCCTACGAGCAGTACTTC.

The count of this clone is one. This sequence joins TRBV19 and TRBJ2-7, with D perhaps matching TRBD2 (6 bases). Germline CDR1 and CDR2: LNHDA and SQIVND (reference sequence). V was shortened by 4 bases and J by 4 bases, with 17 bases between the two germline ends. This CDR3 spans 15 amino acids. The CDR3 here is CASSKPVGLGYEQYF. CDR3 nucleotide sequence: TGTGCCAGTAGTAAGCCCGTGGGACTGGGGTACGAGCAGTACTTC.

Only a few counts were recorded for this clone. The chain joins TRBV30 to TRBJ2-2, with TRBD1 as a possible D gene (6 bases). This CDR3 is built from 14 residues. Germline loops: CDR1 GTSNPN, CDR2 SVGIG (reference sequence). V was trimmed by 4 bases and J by 4 bases, leaving 13 bases between them. The CDR3 bases are TGTGCCTGGAATAAGGGGGAACGCACCGGGGAGCTGTTTTTT. Amino acid sequence: CAWNKGERTGELFF.

This sequence joins TRBV7-2 and TRBJ2-7; 7 bases line up with TRBD2. The V gene's germline CDR1 is SGHTA and CDR2 FQGNSA. This CDR3 is built from 13 residues. Trimming removed 2 bases from V and 5 bases from J; junction bases left unmatched: 3. The CDR3 is CASSLLGRDEQYF. The CDR3 DNA reads as TGTGCCAGCAGCTTACTAGGGAGGGACGAGCAGTACTTC.

The chain recombines TRBV7-9 with TRBJ2-5, with D uncertain. Germline V lookup: CDR1 SEHNR, CDR2 FQNEAQ (reference sequence). The CDR3 runs 14 residues. Trimming cost V 3 bases and J 2 bases, with 10 bases left between them. CDR3 region: CASSFTTLQETQYF. The CDR3 region has the DNA TGTGCCAGCAGCTTCACTACCTTACAAGAGACCCAGTACTTC.